The next 10 T cell receptor beta chains were all read from a single sample in a study of T cells in Graves' hyperthyroidism and ophthalmopathy. The TCR beta CDR3 regions underwent amplification using RNA transcripts as the source. TCR CDR3 regions were first amplified by RT-PCR with HTBI primers. MiXCR, run by TCRdb on the multiplex PCR reads, gives a single entry per CDR3 protein. Counted here are hundreds of thousands of distinct CDR3 sequences, about 17% occurring once; the ten biggest clones make up around 3.9%. Sequences were obtained from blood. The receptor source for this set is a woman between 25 and 40 years old with Graves' hyperthyroidism.

The V gene is TRBV20-1, the J gene TRBJ2-5; the match to TRBD2 covers 14 bases. The CDR3 sequence is 18 residues long. After removal of 3 bases from V and 3 bases from J, the junction contained 12 bases not matched to a gene. The germline V gene has CDR1 DFQATT and CDR2 SNEGSKA (reference sequence). CDR3 in DNA: TGCAGTGCTAGTAAAGTTTTGACTAGCGGGAGGGCGAAAGAGACCCAGTACTTC. It specifies CSASKVLTSGRAKETQYF.

This chain links TRBV6-2 or TRBV6-3 with TRBJ1-1; D gene unclear. The CDR3 totals 11 residues. The germline V gene encodes CDR1 MNHEY and CDR2 SVGEGT. Trimming left V 8 bases short and J 4 bases short, with 8 bases between. The CDR3, as DNA: TGTGCCAGCTTTGAGTTCACTGAAGCTTTCTTT. Translated, it gives CASFEFTEAFF.

This clonotype was recorded at least ten times. The chain combines TRBV28 with TRBJ2-7; unclear D gene. Trimming removed 3 bases from V and 3 bases from J, with 12 bases in between. CDR3 length: 14 amino acids. The germline V gene has CDR1 MDHEN and CDR2 SYDVKM. CDR3 DNA sequence: TGTGCCAGCAGTTTTATGTGGGAAAGCTACGAGCAGTACTTC. Encoded protein: CASSFMWESYEQYF.

Details on this clonotype: One base away lies a much larger clone, so this may be a sequencing read error. The rearrangement links TRBV7-2 to TRBJ2-2; D gene unclear. CDR3 size: 16 residues. Germline CDR1 is SGHTA and CDR2 is FQGNSA. This chain's CDR3 is CASSLASGVSTEELFF. DNA of the CDR3: TGTGCCAGCAGCTTAGCTTCAGGTGTCAGCACCGAGGAGCTGTTTTTT.

This clonotype has a handful of counts. CDR3 protein: CASSNYGYTDTQYF. DNA of the CDR3: TGTGCCAGTAGTAACTACGGGTACACAGATACGCAGTATTTT. The chain is built from TRBV19 and TRBJ2-3, with D unclear. The V end lost 4 bases, the J end lost 2 bases, and 10 bases lay between the germline ends. Germline values: CDR1 LNHDA, CDR2 SQIVND (reference sequence). The CDR3 spans 14 residues.

Concerning this clonotype: A junction boundary mismatches the germline segment, possibly from a read error. The chain has TRBV9 and TRBJ2-1, with 7 bases that match TRBD2. The CDR3 loop spans 15 amino acids. CDR1 and CDR2 from the germline V gene are SGDLS and YYNGEE. CDR3 loop: CASSKLASSYNEQSF. DNA of the CDR3: TGTGCCAGCAGCAAACTAGCGAGCTCCTACAATGAGCAGTCCTTC.

This clonotype was counted ten times or more. The chain is built from TRBV7-3 and TRBJ1-3; D is possibly TRBD1 (5 bases). V was pared by 1 base and J by 0 bases, with 10 bases between. The germline CDR1 and CDR2 sequences are SGHTA and FQGTGA. The CDR3 runs 16 residues. CDR3 in amino acids: CASSLNPGTSGNTIYF. For the CDR3, the DNA is TGTGCCAGCAGCTTAAATCCAGGGACCTCTGGAAACACCATATATTTT.

The chain links TRBV2 to TRBJ2-6; 7 bases align to TRBD1. Germline values: CDR1 SNHLY, CDR2 FYNNEI. Germline trimming cut 8 bases from V and 2 bases from J; bases unmatched to any gene: 12. The CDR3 consists of 17 residues. The CDR3 DNA follows: TGTGCCAGCTTATTTGACAGGGCGCGCCCTGGGGCCAACGTCCTGACTTTC. Its protein is CASLFDRARPGANVLTF. The entire variable domain, with the rest obtained from reference TRBV2 and TRBJ2-6, is as follows: EPEVTQTPSHQVTQMGQEVILRCVPISNHLYFYWYRQILGQKVEFLVSFYNNEISEKSEIFDDQFSVERPDGSNFTLKIRSTKLEDSAMYFCASLFDRARPGANVLTFGAGSRLTVL.

The J gene is TRBJ1-2, the V gene TRBV27; D possibly corresponds to TRBD1 (5 bases). The CDR3 extends over 15 amino acids. Germline CDR1 reads MNHEY; CDR2 reads SMNVEV (reference sequence). Trimming removed 7 bases from V and 7 bases from J, with 22 bases in between. CDR3 loop: CASTSLFLGGSGYTF. The CDR3 coding sequence is TGTGCCAGCACCTCATTGTTCTTGGGGGGAAGTGGCTACACCTTC.

This clonotype was seen ten or more times. The chain couples TRBV7-3 to TRBJ2-5; TRBD2 might be the D (7 bases). Germline loops: CDR1 SGHTA, CDR2 FQGTGA. Trimming left V 2 bases short and J 1 base short, with 17 bases between. CDR3 size: 17 residues. DNA for the CDR3: TGTGCCAGCAGCTTACTGGGGGGCGGGAGCTTCCAAGAGACCCAGTACTTC. It encodes CASSLLGGGSFQETQYF.